This T cell receptor (beta chain) was identified during a study of blood T cells in healthy people across ages. With respect to this clonotype: The antigen is not known.

A second 7 to 11 cycle PCR used barcoded and J-beta primers. Researchers report that a template-switch adaptor with 12 random nucleotides tagged each cDNA molecule. TCRdb re-called the 5' RACE reads through MiXCR, storing one row per CDR3 protein. The sample holds nearly 1 million distinct CDR3 sequences, roughly 51% seen once. Findings and limits, study-wide: Long-lived donors carried more naive CD4+ cells and greater diversity than aged donors. It was found that TCR beta diversity correlated strongly with the percentage of naive T cells.

This CDR3 is built from 13 residues. The V gene's germline CDR1 is GTSNPN and CDR2 SVGIG (reference sequence). Sequences were obtained from blood. The sequence derives from a woman aged 60-75 years in good health. The chain recombines TRBV30 with TRBJ2-4; D not certain. The J call may not be correct, given that the DNA end is closer to TRBJ2-7. CDR3 residues: CAWSATVPYEQYF. The CDR3 bases are TGTGCCTGGAGCGCCACAGTTCCCTACGAGCAGTACTTC.